This T cell receptor beta chain was sequenced during a study of CD8 T cells in Susac syndrome. Between the trimmed V and J ends, which lost 2 bases and 1 base, there was a span of 14 bases. The CDR3 covers 16 residues. Germline assignment: CDR1 SNHLY and CDR2 FYNNEI. A quantity of roughly 0.5 to 1 ug RNA underwent reverse transcription using random hexamers. Amplification of TCR beta CDR3 used immunoSEQ multiplex PCR across 54 Vbeta and 13 Jbeta. A single record per CDR3 protein comes from TCRdb applying MiXCR to the immunoSEQ multiplex PCR reads. Among 250,000 to 300,000 distinct CDR3 sequences listed, 75% to 85% were seen once.

The chain joins TRBV2 to TRBJ2-5; no reliable D call. The TCR originated in a human donor with multiple sclerosis. Sequencing was carried out using CD8+ T cells from PBMCs. This CDR3 reads CASSEWVARAQETQYF. The CDR3 coding sequence is TGTGCCAGCAGTGAATGGGTCGCACGGGCCCAAGAGACCCAGTACTTC.